This T cell receptor (beta chain) was identified in a study of cytomegalovirus exposure and HLA in healthy donors. Overall study results and limits: Sequencing depth roughly uniform across donors was assumed in presence/absence analyses. Clonal expansion, a later analysis showed, was greater in HLA-associated TCR beta chains than in equally common others.

The V end was cut by 2 bases, the J end by 8 bases, with 15 bases between. This CDR3 region has 14 residues. The germline V gene has CDR1 KGHSH and CDR2 LQKENI. Notes on this clone: Antigen unknown.

PCR primers comprised 60 Vbeta and 13 Jbeta primers. Data came from immunoSEQ multiplex PCR; TCRdb stores just in-frame clones and leaves some out. The sample consists of around 90,000 clones, 70% to 85% of them appearing once. The sequenced sample consisted of PBMCs. The chain has TRBV18 and TRBJ1-2, with D unresolved. This TCR was sampled from a man aged 45 to 65 in good health and CMV-seronegative. In DNA form, the CDR3 reads TGTGCCAGCTCACCAGGAGCCCCCATTGGCGGCTACACCTTC. It specifies CASSPGAPIGGYTF. The full variable domain, rest sourced from reference TRBV18 and TRBJ1-2, is NAGVMQNPRHLVRRRGQEARLRCSPMKGHSHVYWYRQLPEEGLKFMVYLQKENIIDESGMPKERFSAEFPKEGPSILRIQQVVRGDSAAYFCASSPGAPIGGYTFGSGTRLTVV.